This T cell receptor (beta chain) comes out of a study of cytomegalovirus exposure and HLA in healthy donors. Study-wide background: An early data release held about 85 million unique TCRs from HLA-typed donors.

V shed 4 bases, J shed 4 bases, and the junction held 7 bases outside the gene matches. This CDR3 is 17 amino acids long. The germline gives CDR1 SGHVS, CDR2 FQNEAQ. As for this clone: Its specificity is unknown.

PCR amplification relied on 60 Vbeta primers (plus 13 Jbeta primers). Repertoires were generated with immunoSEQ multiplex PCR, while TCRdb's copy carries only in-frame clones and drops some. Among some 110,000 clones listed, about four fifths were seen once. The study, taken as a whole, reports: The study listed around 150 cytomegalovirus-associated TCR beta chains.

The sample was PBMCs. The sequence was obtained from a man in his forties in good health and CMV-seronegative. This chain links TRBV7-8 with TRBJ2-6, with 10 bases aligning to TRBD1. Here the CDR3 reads CASSSWDRGIGANVLTF. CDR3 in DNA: TGTGCCAGCAGCTCCTGGGACAGGGGTATAGGGGCCAACGTCCTGACTTTC.